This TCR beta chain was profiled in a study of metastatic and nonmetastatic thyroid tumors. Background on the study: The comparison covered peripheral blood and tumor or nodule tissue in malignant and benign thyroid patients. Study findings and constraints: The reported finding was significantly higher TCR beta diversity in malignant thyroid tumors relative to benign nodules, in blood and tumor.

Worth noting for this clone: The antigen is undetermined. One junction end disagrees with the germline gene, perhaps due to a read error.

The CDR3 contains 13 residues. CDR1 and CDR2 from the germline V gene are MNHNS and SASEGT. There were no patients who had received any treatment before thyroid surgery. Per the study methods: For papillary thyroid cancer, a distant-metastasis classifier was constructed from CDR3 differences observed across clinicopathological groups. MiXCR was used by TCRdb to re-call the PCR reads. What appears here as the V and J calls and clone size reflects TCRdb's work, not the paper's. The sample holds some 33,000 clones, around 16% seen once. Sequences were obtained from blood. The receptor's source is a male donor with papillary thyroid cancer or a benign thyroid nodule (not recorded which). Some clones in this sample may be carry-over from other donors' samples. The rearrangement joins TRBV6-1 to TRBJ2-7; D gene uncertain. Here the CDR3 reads CDSNPQYTYVQYF. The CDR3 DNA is TGTGACAGCAACCCCCAATATACCTACGTGCAGTACTTC.